These T cell receptor beta chains were read from a single sample in a study of CD8 T cells in ankylosing spondylitis. TCRdb fed the 5' RACE reads into MiXCR, producing one record per CDR3 protein. Of roughly 130,000 distinct CDR3 sequences in the sample, approximately 15% were seen once. Specimen: blood, either unsorted or a sorted T cell fraction (not recorded which). All receptors come from a female donor with ankylosing spondylitis or in good health (not recorded which). CDR3s include the opening cysteine and the closing phenylalanine or tryptophan. A D gene is named only where the DNA matches it firmly. Part of the rows lack a size; the others show once, few, many or a class for expanded clones.

V gene	J gene	D gene	CDR3 length	clone size	CDR3 DNA	CDR3 protein
TRBV20-1	TRBJ1-1	.	12	few	TGCAGTGCAAGACTTATGAACACTGAAGCTTTCTTT	CSARLMNTEAFF
TRBV3-1	TRBJ1-3	.	15	many	TGTGCCAGCAGCCAAGGACGGAGCTCTGGAAACACCATATATTTT	CASSQGRSSGNTIYF
TRBV12-3/TRBV12-4	TRBJ1-2	.	15	.	TGTGCCAGCAGTTTCGTATCCGGGAGGGGCTATGGCTACACCTTC	CASSFVSGRGYGYTF
TRBV19	TRBJ2-1	TRBD2	17	.	TGTGCCAGTAGGGGACTAGCGGGGGCCAGCTCCTACAATGAGCAGTTCTTC	CASRGLAGASSYNEQFF
TRBV4-2	TRBJ2-1	.	12	many	TGTGCCAGCAGCCAAAAACTAGAGAGCCTGTTCTTC	CASSQKLESLFF
TRBV7-6	TRBJ2-7	TRBD2	18	few	TGTGCCAGCAGCTCAAGGACTAGAACTACCCTTGGGTCCTACGAGCAGTACTTC	CASSSRTRTTLGSYEQYF
TRBV5-1	TRBJ2-3	.	13	many	TGCGCCAGCAGCGGTTATAGCACAGATACGCAGTATTTT	CASSGYSTDTQYF
TRBV2	TRBJ2-5	.	15	.	TGTGCCAGCGGGCGGGGAGGAGTGAGCGGAGAGACCCAGTACTTC	CASGRGGVSGETQYF
TRBV5-1	TRBJ2-7	TRBD1	15	few	TGCGCCAGCAGCTTGAGTCCCGGGACAGCGTACGAGCAGTACTTC	CASSLSPGTAYEQYF
TRBV20-1	TRBJ2-5	TRBD2	15	many	TGCAGTGCTAGGGGAAGCGGGAAGCCCCAAGAGACCCAGTACTTC	CSARGSGKPQETQYF
TRBV6-1	TRBJ2-2	.	16	few	TGTGCCAGCAGCAACTACGGGAGATCAGGGACCGGGGAGCTGTTTTTT	CASSNYGRSGTGELFF
TRBV12-3/TRBV12-4	TRBJ2-3	.	13	few	TGTGCCAGCAGTTGGGGGGGCACAGATACGCAGTATTTT	CASSWGGTDTQYF
TRBV5-1	TRBJ2-3	TRBD2	15	.	TGCGCCAGCAGCTTGGGCGGGAGGATCGGAGATACGCAGTATTTT	CASSLGGRIGDTQYF
TRBV12-5	TRBJ2-3	.	16	many	TGTGCTAGTGGTTTGATACCCCTAGGGACCACAGATACGCAGTATTTT	CASGLIPLGTTDTQYF
TRBV29-1	TRBJ1-5	.	12	.	TGCAGCGTTTCAGAGGCGGGCCAGCCCCAGCATTTT	CSVSEAGQPQHF